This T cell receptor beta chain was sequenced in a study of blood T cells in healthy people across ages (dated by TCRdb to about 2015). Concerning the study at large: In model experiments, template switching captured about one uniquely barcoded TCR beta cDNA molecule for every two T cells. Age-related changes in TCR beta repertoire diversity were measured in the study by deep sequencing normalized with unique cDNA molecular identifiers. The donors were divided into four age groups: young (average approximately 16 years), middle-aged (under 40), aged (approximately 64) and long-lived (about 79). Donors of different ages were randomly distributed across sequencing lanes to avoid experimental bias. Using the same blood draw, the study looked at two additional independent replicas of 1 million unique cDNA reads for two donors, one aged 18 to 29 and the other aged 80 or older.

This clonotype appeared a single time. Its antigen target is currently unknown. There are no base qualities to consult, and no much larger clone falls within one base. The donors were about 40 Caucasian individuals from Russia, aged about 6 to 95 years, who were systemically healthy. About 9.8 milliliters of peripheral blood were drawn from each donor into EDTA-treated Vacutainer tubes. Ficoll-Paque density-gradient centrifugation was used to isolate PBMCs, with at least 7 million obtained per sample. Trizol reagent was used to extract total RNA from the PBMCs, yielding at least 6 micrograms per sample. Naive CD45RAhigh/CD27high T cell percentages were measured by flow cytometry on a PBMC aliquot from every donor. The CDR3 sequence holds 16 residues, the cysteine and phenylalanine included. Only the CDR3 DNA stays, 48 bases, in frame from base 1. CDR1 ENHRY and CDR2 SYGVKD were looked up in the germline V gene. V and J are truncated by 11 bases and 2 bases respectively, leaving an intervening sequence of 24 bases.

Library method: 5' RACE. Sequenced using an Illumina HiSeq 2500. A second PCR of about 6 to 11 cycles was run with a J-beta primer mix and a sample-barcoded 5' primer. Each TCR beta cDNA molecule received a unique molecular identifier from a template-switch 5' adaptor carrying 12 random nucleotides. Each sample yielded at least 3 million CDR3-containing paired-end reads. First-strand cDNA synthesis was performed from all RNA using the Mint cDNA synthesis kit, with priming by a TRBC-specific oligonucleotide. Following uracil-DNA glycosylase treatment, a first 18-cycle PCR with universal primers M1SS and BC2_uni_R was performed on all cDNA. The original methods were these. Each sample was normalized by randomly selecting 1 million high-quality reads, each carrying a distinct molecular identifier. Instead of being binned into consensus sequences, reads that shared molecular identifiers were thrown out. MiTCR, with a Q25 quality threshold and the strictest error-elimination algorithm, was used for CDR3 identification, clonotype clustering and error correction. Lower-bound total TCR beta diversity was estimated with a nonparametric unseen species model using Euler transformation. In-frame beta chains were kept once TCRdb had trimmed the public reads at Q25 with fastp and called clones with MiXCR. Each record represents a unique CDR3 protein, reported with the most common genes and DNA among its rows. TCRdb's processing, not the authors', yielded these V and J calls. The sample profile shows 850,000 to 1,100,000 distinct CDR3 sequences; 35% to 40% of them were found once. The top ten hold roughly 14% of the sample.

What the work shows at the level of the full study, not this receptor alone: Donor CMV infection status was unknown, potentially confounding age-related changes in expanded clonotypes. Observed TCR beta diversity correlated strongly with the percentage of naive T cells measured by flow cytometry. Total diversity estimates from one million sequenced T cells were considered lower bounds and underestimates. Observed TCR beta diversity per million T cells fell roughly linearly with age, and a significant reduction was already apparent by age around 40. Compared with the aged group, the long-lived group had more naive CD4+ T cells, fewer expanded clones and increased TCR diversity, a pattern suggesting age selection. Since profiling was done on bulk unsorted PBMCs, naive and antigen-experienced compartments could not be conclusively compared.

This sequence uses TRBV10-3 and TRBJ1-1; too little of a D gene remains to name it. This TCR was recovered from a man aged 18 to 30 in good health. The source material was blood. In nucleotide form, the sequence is TGTGCCGTCCGAGGTAGGACCGAAACTAAAAACACTGAAGCTTTCTTT. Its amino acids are CAVRGRTETKNTEAFF.